These 15 T cell receptor beta chains were all obtained from the same sample, sequenced in a study of human T cells and chemical hapten exposure (dated by TCRdb to the early 2020s). Library preparation employed RACE. The data were produced on a NextSeq 500. Through fastp at Q25 and MiXCR, TCRdb rebuilt clones from the public reads, retaining in-frame beta chains. Rows with one shared CDR3 protein collapse into an entry with the most common genes and DNA. This sample holds about 81,000 distinct CDR3 sequences; 10% were observed only once. About 2.3% of the sample comes from the top ten. What this sample's time point label stands for: patch test 2, 6 weeks after DPC sensitization. Taken with the paper, the label for treatment or condition translates to: therapeutic diphenylcyclopropenone sensitization with weekly scalp DPC. The input for sequencing was whole blood, taken in connection with sensitization to the hapten diphenylcyclopropenone (DPC). All receptors derive from a woman in her 30s with alopecia areata. Some clones in this sample may be carry-over from other donors' samples.

This clonotype has at least ten counts. The chain links TRBV7-2 to TRBJ1-5; 9 bases fit TRBD1. CDR1 is SGHTA, CDR2 FQGNSA, per germline. The CDR3 loop spans 16 amino acids. V shed 0 bases and J 5 bases; nucleotides not matched to a gene: 5. CDR3 protein: CASSLAQQGADQPQHF. The CDR3, as DNA: TGTGCCAGCAGCTTAGCGCAACAGGGGGCGGATCAGCCCCAGCATTTT.

This clonotype was counted ten times or more. The chain is built from TRBV5-1 and TRBJ2-7, with 10 positions matching TRBD2. Per the germline V gene, CDR1 is SGHRS and CDR2 is YFSETQ. The V gene end was trimmed by 4 bases and the J gene end by 0 bases; junction bases not matched to a gene: 1. The CDR3 extends over 14 amino acids. The CDR3 nucleotides are TGCGCCAGCAGCCCTAGCGGGAGCTCCTACGAGCAGTACTTC. Its translation is CASSPSGSSYEQYF.

This clonotype was detected ten times or more. V is TRBV7-9 and J is TRBJ1-5, with a weak D call TRBD1 (6 bases). Trimming pared 0 bases from V and 2 bases from J, leaving 11 bases between. Germline V gene lookup returns CDR1 SEHNR and CDR2 FQNEAQ (reference sequence). The CDR3 has 16 residues. The CDR3 DNA sequence: TGTGCCAGCAGCTTAGCAGGTGGGGGCGGCAATCAGCCCCAGCATTTT. Amino acid sequence: CASSLAGGGGNQPQHF.

The gene calls are TRBV29-1 and TRBJ2-7; D is uncertain. Trimming left V 6 bases short and J 4 bases short, with 13 bases between. Germline CDR1 SQVTM, CDR2 ANQGSEA. The CDR3 is 12 amino acids. The CDR3 coding sequence is TGCAGCGTCCACTCGGTCGGTTACGAGCAGTACTTC. Protein: CSVHSVGYEQYF.

V usage is TRBV20-1 and J usage is TRBJ1-5, with TRBD1 as a possible D gene (6 bases). There are 13 residues in the CDR3. Germline V gene lookup returns CDR1 DFQATT and CDR2 SNEGSKA (reference sequence). The V end lost 2 bases, the J end lost 7 bases, and 12 bases lay between the germline ends. As DNA, the CDR3 is TGCAGTGCTAGACGGGACAAGGAACAGCCCCAGCATTTT. Translating gives CSARRDKEQPQHF.

Only one count was recorded for this clonotype. It may be a read error: a sequence one base away is much more abundant. This chain uses TRBV20-1 with TRBJ2-7; TRBD2 agrees at 9 bases. Looked up from germline, CDR1 is DFQATT and CDR2 is SNEGSKA (reference sequence). The CDR3 runs to 15 residues. The CDR3 nucleotides are TGCAGTGCCCCCTCCGCGTCTAGCGGGGATTACGAGCACTACTTC. This translates into CSAPSASSGDYEHYF.

This sequence joins TRBV20-1 and TRBJ2-7; unclear D gene. Trimming stripped 0 bases from V and 5 bases from J, with 5 bases between. Germline assignment: CDR1 DFQATT and CDR2 SNEGSKA (reference sequence). CDR3 size: 11 residues. The CDR3 DNA reads TGCAGTGCTAGAGAGGGCCACGAGCAGTACTTC. Translating gives CSAREGHEQYF.

For this clonotype: One end of the junction is discordant with germline, which a read error may explain. The chain recombines TRBV28 with TRBJ1-2; D is perhaps TRBD1 (6 bases). The CDR3 has 13 residues. Germline V CDR1 and CDR2: MDHEN, SYDVKM. The DNA for the CDR3 is TGTGCCGGCAGTTTACCAGGGGTAGGCGGCTACACCTTC. Translating gives CAGSLPGVGGYTF.

A few counts support this clonotype. J is TRBJ1-2 and V is TRBV20-1; tentatively, D is TRBD1 (6 bases). Trimming removed 7 bases at V and 4 bases at J, with 28 bases between. The CDR3 covers 17 residues. Germline loops: CDR1 DFQATT, CDR2 SNEGSKA (reference sequence). This CDR3 reads CSDRTPTRQESPYGYTF. The CDR3 DNA reads TGCAGTGACAGGACCCCTACTCGACAGGAGAGTCCCTATGGCTACACCTTC.

Many counts were recorded for this clonotype. The chain carries TRBV6-1 and TRBJ2-3, with D uncertain. Germline assignment: CDR1 MNHNS and CDR2 SASEGT. The CDR3 extends over 15 amino acids. V was trimmed by 2 bases and J by 7 bases, leaving 16 bases between them. CDR3 sequence (DNA): TGTGCCAGCAGTGAAAGTTCGCTAGGTGGGCATACGCAGTATTTT. This encodes CASSESSLGGHTQYF.

Ten or more counts support this clonotype. In nucleotides, the CDR3 is TGTGCCAGCAGCACGAGGACAGGGGTTAACGAAAAACTGTTTTTT. Translated: CASSTRTGVNEKLFF. The chain uses TRBV5-4 and TRBJ1-4, with TRBD1 matching over 9 bases. Germline CDR1 and CDR2: SGHNT and YYREEE (reference sequence). V lost 4 bases to trimming and J lost 8 bases; unmatched junction nucleotides: 9. The CDR3 length is 15 residues.

This clonotype has just a few counts. V and J are TRBV28 and TRBJ2-7; D might be TRBD1 (6 bases). The CDR3 length is 14 residues. In germline, CDR1 is MDHEN, CDR2 SYDVKM. Trimming cost V 7 bases and J 2 bases, with 15 bases left between them. The CDR3 coding sequence is TGTGCCAGCACCAATACAGGGAAAGCCTACGAGCAGTACTTC. Protein: CASTNTGKAYEQYF.

About this clonotype: With a much larger clone just one base away, this may be a read error. The chain joins TRBV6-2 or TRBV6-3 to TRBJ2-7, with 9 positions matching TRBD1. CDR1 and CDR2 from the germline V gene are MNHEY and SVGEGT. CDR3 length: 16 residues. With V trimmed by 3 bases and J by 7 bases, 13 bases remained unmatched. In DNA form, the CDR3 reads TGTGCCAGCAGTTATGGGAAGGGGACAGGGAAACAGGAGCAGTACTTC. It translates to CASSYGKGTGKQEQYF.

This clonotype was recorded at least ten times. CDR3 sequence reads: CASSLGVQGDGYTF. The CDR3 coding sequence is TGTGCCAGCAGCTTGGGGGTACAGGGAGATGGCTACACCTTC. J is TRBJ1-2 and V is TRBV5-4, with D tentatively TRBD1 (6 bases). The CDR3 runs 14 residues. From germline, CDR1 is SGHNT and CDR2 YYREEE (reference sequence). The V gene lost 0 bases and the J gene lost 6 bases, with 12 bases spanning the gap.

The V call is TRBV10-3, the J call TRBJ2-7, with a weak D call TRBD1 (6 bases). Trimming stripped 10 bases from V and 5 bases from J, with 15 bases between. The CDR3 sequence is 12 residues long. CDR1 is ENHRY, CDR2 SYGVKD, per germline. The CDR3 DNA reads TGTGCCACCAGGTCAGGGGTCGACGAGCAGTACTTC. Amino acids: CATRSGVDEQYF.